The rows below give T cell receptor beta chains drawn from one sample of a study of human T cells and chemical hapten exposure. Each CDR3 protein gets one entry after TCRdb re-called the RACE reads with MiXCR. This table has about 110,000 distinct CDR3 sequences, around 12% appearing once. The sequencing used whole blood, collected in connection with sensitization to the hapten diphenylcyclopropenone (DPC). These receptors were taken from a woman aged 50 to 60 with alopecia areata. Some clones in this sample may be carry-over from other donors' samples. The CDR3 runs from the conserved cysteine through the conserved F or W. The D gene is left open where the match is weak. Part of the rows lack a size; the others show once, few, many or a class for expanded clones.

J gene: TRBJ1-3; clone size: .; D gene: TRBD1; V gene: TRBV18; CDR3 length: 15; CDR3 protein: CASSRRDSSGNTIYF; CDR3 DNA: TGTGCCAGCTCACGGAGGGACAGCTCTGGAAACACCATATATTTT
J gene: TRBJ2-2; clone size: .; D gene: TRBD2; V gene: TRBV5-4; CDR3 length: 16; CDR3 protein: CASSLGLAGGTGELFF; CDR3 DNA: TGTGCCAGCAGTTTGGGACTAGCGGGAGGGACCGGGGAGCTGTTTTTT
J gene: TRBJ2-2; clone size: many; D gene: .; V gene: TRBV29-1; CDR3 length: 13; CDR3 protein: CSVQGRDTGELFF; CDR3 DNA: TGCAGCGTGCAAGGTCGGGACACCGGGGAGCTGTTTTTT
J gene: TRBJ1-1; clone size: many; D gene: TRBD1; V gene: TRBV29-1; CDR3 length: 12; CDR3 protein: CSAGGSNTEAFF; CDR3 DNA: TGCAGCGCAGGGGGGTCGAACACTGAAGCTTTCTTT
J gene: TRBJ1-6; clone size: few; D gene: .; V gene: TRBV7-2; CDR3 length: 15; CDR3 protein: CASSPRFQGRSPLHF; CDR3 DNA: TGTGCCAGCAGCCCTCGCTTTCAGGGGCGTTCACCCCTCCACTTT
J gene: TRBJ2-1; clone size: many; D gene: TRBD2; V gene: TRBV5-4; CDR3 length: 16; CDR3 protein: CASSRGTSGSYNEQFF; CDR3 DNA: TGTGCCAGCAGCCGAGGGACTAGCGGGAGTTACAATGAGCAGTTCTTC
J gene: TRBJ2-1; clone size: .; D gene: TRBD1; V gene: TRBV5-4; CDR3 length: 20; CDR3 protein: CASSLGFMAGGAWGHNEQFF; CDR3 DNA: TGTGCCAGCAGCTTGGGTTTTATGGCAGGGGGCGCTTGGGGCCACAATGAGCAGTTCTTC
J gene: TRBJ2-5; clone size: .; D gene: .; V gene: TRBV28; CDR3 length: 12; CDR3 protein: CASKAVLETQYF; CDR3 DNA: TGTGCCAGCAAGGCCGTTTTAGAGACCCAGTACTTC
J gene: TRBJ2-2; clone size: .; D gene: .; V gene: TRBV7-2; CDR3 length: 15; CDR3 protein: CASSFPQDATGELFF; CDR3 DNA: TGTGCCAGCAGCTTCCCCCAAGACGCCACCGGGGAGCTGTTTTTT
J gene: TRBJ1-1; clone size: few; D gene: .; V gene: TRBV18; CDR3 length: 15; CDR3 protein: CASSPSGGLNTEAFF; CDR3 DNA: TGTGCCAGCTCGCCATCTGGGGGCCTGAACACTGAAGCTTTCTTT
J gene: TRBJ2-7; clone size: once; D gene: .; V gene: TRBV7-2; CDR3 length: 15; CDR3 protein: CASSLGPGYPYEQYF; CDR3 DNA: TGTGCCAGCAGCTTAGGTCCAGGGTACCCCTACGAGCAGTACTTC
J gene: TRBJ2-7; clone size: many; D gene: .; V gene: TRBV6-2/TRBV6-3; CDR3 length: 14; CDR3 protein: CASSYWAGSREQYF; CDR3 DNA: TGTGCCAGCAGTTACTGGGCAGGATCACGGGAGCAGTACTTC
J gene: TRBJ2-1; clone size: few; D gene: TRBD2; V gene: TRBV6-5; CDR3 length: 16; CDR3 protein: CASSYGSGTTNNEQFF; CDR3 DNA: TGTGCCAGCAGTTACGGTAGCGGGACTACTAACAATGAGCAGTTCTTC
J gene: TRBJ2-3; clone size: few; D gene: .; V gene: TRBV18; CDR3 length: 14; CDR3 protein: CASSASVSTDTQYF; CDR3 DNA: TGTGCCAGCTCTGCTAGCGTTAGCACAGATACGCAGTATTTT
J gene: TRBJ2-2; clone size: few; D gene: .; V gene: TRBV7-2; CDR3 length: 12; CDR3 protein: CASSLWPGELFF; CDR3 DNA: TGTGCCAGCAGCTTATGGCCCGGGGAGCTGTTTTTT
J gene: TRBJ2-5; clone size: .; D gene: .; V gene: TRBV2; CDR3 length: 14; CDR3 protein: CASSAGTSGETQYF; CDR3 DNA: TGTGCCAGCAGCGCCGGGACCTCTGGGGAGACCCAGTACTTC
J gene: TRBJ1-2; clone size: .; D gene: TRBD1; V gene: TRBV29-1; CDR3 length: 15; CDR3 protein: CSVTGTGGLNYGYTF; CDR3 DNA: TGCAGCGTTACCGGGACAGGGGGCCTTAACTATGGCTACACCTTC
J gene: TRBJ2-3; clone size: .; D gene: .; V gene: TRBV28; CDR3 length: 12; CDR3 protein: CASLTHGDTQYF; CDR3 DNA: TGTGCCAGCCTAACCCACGGAGATACGCAGTATTTT
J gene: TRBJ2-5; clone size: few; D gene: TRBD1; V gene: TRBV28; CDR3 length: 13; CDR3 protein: CASRDRGPSTQYF; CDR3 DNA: TGTGCCAGCAGGGACAGGGGTCCGTCGACCCAGTACTTC
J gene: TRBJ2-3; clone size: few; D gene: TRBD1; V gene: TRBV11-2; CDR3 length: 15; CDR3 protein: CASSLGTGNTDTQYF; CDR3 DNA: TGTGCCAGCAGCTTAGGGACAGGAAACACAGATACGCAGTATTTT
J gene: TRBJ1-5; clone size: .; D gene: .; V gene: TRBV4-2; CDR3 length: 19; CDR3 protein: CASSPQALGQGGWNQPQHF; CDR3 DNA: TGTGCCAGCAGCCCTCAGGCTCTGGGGCAGGGAGGGTGGAATCAGCCCCAGCATTTT
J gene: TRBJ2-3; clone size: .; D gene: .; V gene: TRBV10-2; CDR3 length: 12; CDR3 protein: CASSERADTQYF; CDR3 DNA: TGCGCCAGCAGTGAGCGCGCCGATACGCAGTATTTT
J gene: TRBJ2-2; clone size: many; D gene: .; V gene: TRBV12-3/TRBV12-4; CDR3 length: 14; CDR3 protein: CASSLGQNTGELFF; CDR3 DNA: TGTGCCAGCAGTTTAGGCCAGAACACCGGGGAGCTGTTTTTT
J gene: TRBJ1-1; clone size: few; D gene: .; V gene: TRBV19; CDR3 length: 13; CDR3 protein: CATTGGGHRKAFF; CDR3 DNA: TGTGCCACTACCGGAGGGGGACACCGAAAAGCTTTCTTT
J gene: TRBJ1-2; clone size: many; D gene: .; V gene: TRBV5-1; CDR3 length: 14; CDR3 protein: CASSLEAFNYGYTF; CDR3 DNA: TGCGCCAGCAGCTTGGAGGCGTTTAACTATGGCTACACCTTC
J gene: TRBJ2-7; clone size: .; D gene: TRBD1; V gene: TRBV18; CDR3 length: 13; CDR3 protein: CASLQGRGYEQYF; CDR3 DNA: TGTGCCAGCTTACAGGGGCGCGGCTACGAGCAGTACTTC
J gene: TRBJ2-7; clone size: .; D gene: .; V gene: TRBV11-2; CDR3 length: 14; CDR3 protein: CASSLAGTYYEQYF; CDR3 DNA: TGTGCCAGCAGCTTAGCCGGGACATACTACGAGCAGTACTTC
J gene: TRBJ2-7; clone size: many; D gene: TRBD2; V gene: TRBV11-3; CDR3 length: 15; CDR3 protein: CASSLRSGGPYEQYF; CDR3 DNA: TGTGCCAGCAGCTTAAGGAGCGGGGGGCCCTACGAGCAGTACTTC
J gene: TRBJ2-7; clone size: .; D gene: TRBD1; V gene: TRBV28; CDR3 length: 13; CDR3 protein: CASSTGQGNEQYF; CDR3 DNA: TGTGCCAGCAGTACGGGACAGGGAAACGAGCAGTACTTC
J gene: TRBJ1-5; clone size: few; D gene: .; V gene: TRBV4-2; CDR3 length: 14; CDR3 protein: CASSQVTGNQPQHF; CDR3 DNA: TGTGCCAGCAGCCAGGTGACCGGTAATCAGCCCCAGCATTTT
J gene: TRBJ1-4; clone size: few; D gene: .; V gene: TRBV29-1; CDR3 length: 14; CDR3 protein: CSVGRAATNEKLFF; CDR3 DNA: TGCAGCGTCGGCAGAGCTGCAACTAATGAAAAACTGTTTTTT
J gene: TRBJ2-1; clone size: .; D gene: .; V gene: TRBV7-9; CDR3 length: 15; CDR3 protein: CASSLKVARIDEQFF; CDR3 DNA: TGTGCCAGCAGCTTAAAGGTCGCCCGAATAGATGAGCAGTTCTTC
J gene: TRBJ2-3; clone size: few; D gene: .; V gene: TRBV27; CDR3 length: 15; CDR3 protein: CASSSRPTGLDTQYF; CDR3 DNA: TGTGCCAGCAGTTCACGTCCAACAGGGTTAGATACGCAGTATTTT
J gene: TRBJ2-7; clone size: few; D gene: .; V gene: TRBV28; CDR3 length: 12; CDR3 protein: CASSPNRDEQYF; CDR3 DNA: TGTGCCAGCAGTCCAAACAGGGACGAGCAGTACTTC
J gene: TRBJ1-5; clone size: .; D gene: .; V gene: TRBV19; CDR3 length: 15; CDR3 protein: CASSLPGNSNQPQHF; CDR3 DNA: TGTGCCAGTAGTTTGCCGGGTAATAGCAATCAGCCCCAGCATTTT
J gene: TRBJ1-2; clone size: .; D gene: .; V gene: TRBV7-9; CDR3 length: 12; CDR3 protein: CASSSSGGGYTF; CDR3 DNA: TGTGCCAGCAGCTCTTCTGGGGGAGGCTACACCTTC
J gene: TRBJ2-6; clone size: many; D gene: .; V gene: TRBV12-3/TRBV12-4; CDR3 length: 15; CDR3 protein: CASSLGSSGANVLTF; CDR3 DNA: TGTGCCAGCAGTTTGGGATCCTCTGGGGCCAACGTCCTGACTTTC
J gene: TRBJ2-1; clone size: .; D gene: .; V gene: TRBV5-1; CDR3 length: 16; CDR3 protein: CASSLRPDSSYNEQFF; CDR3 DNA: TGCGCCAGCAGCTTGCGCCCGGACAGCTCCTACAATGAGCAGTTCTTC
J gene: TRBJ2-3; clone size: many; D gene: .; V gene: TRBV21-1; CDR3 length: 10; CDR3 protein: CASSLDTQYF; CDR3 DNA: TGTGCCAGCAGTCTGGATACGCAGTATTTT
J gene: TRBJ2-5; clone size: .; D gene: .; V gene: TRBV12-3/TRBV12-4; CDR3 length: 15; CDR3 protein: CASSLTPGARETQYF; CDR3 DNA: TGTGCCAGCAGTTTGACCCCTGGGGCGCGGGAGACCCAGTACTTC
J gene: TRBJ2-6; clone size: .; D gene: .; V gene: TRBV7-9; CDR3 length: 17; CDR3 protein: CASSLLGEPSGANVLTF; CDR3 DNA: TGTGCCAGCAGCTTGCTAGGAGAGCCCTCTGGGGCCAACGTCCTGACTTTC
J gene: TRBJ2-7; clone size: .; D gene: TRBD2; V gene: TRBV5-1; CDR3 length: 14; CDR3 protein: CASSTTSGRGEQYF; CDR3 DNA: TGCGCCAGCAGCACGACTAGCGGGAGGGGTGAGCAGTACTTC
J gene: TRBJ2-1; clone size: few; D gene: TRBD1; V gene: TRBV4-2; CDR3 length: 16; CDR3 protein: CASSPSGTGAYNEQFF; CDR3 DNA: TGTGCCAGCAGCCCCTCCGGGACAGGGGCCTACAATGAGCAGTTCTTC
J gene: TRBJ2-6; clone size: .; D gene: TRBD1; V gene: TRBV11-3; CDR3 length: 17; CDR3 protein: CASSGGQGFSGANVQTF; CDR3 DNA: TGTGCCAGCAGCGGGGGACAGGGGTTCTCTGGGGCCAACGTCCAGACTTTC
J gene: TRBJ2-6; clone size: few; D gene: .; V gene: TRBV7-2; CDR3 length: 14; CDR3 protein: CASSSPYGANVLTF; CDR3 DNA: TGTGCCAGCAGCTCCCCCTATGGGGCCAACGTCCTGACTTTC
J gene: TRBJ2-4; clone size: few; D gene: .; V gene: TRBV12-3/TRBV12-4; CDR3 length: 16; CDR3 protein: CASSFRASLAKNIQYF; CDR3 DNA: TGTGCCAGCAGTTTTCGGGCCTCACTAGCCAAAAACATTCAGTACTTC
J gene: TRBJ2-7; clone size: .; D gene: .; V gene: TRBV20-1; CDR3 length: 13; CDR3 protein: CSAARQNSYEQYF; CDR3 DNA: TGCAGTGCTGCCCGACAAAACTCCTACGAGCAGTACTTC
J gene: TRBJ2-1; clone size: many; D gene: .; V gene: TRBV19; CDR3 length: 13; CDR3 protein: CASSILGGSEQFF; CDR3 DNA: TGTGCCAGTAGTATATTAGGGGGAAGCGAGCAGTTCTTC
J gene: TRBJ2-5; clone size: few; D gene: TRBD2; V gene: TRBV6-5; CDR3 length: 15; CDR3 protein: CASSSSGGPQETQYF; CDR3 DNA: TGTGCCAGCAGTTCCTCGGGGGGGCCCCAAGAGACCCAGTACTTC
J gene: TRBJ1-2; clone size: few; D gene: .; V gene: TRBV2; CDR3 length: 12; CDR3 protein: CASRLSHYGYTF; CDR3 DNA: TGTGCCAGCAGGCTCAGTCACTATGGCTACACCTTC
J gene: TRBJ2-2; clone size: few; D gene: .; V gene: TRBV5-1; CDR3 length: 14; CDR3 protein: CATRIDRNTGELFF; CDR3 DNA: TGCGCCACCCGGATAGACAGAAACACCGGGGAGCTGTTTTTT
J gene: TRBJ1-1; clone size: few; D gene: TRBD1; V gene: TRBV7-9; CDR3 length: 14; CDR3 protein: CASSLVASGQEAFF; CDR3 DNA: TGTGCCAGCAGCTTAGTAGCATCGGGACAGGAAGCTTTCTTT
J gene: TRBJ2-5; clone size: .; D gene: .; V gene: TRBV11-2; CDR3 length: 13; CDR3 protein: CASRTAGLETQYF; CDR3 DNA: TGTGCCAGCAGGACCGCGGGACTAGAGACCCAGTACTTC